These 29 T cell receptor beta chains came from one sample sequenced in a study of T cell responses to AZD1222 COVID-19 vaccine. Clones were sequenced by immunoSEQ multiplex PCR, and TCRdb holds only the in-frame ones, with some missing. The table has 200,000 to 300,000 clones, 85% to 95% seen once. Sequencing was performed on peripheral blood, taken on day 0 of AZD1222 vaccination. These receptors were taken from an adult in good health.

The rearrangement links TRBV14 to TRBJ2-3; 8 nucleotides align to TRBD2. V lost 2 bases to trimming and J lost 2 bases; unmatched junction nucleotides: 3. The CDR3 has 15 amino acids. The germline gives CDR1 SGHDN, CDR2 FVKESK. This CDR3 reads CASSQLAGLTDTQYF. The CDR3 nucleotides are TGTGCCAGCAGCCAACTAGCGGGCCTCACAGATACGCAGTATTTT. Full variable domain (outside the CDR3, taken from reference TRBV14 and TRBJ2-3): EAGVTQFPSHSVIEKGQTVTLRCDPISGHDNLYWYRRVMGKEIKFLLHFVKESKQDESGMPNNRFLAERTGGTYSTLKVQPAELEDSGVYFCASSQLAGLTDTQYFGPGTRLTVL.

The chain recombines TRBV18 with TRBJ1-1; a weak D match, TRBD1 (6 bases). Germline V gene sequence: CDR1 KGHSH, CDR2 LQKENI. Trimming removed 6 bases from V and 3 bases from J, with 11 bases in between. This CDR3 contains 13 residues. Here the CDR3 DNA reads TGTGCCAGCTCCTACGGACAGCACACTGAAGCTTTCTTT. It encodes CASSYGQHTEAFF.

The chain carries TRBV28 and TRBJ1-3; 7 bases agree with TRBD1. Germline trimming cut 5 bases from V and 0 bases from J; bases unmatched to any gene: 10. This CDR3 region has 17 residues. Germline V gene lookup returns CDR1 MDHEN and CDR2 SYDVKM. CDR3 nucleotide sequence: TGTGCCAGCAGTCCCTCAGGACAGGCCTTCTCTGGAAACACCATATATTTT. Translated: CASSPSGQAFSGNTIYF. The full variable domain, rest sourced from reference TRBV28 and TRBJ1-3, is DVKVTQSSRYLVKRTGEKVFLECVQDMDHENMFWYRQDPGLGLRLIYFSYDVKMKEKGDIPEGYSVSREKKERFSLILESASTNQTSMYLCASSPSGQAFSGNTIYFGEGSWLTVV.

The chain couples TRBV28 to TRBJ2-2; TRBD2 is a possible D gene (7 bases). Germline V gene data show CDR1 as MDHEN and CDR2 as SYDVKM. V lost 7 bases and J 0 bases, leaving 24 bases between the germline ends. This CDR3 spans 19 amino acids. CDR3 loop: CASNLPRWGGGSNTGELFF. The DNA of the CDR3 is TGTGCCAGCAACCTCCCTAGATGGGGAGGGGGTTCGAACACCGGGGAGCTGTTTTTT. The entire variable domain, with the rest obtained from reference TRBV28 and TRBJ2-2, is as follows: DVKVTQSSRYLVKRTGEKVFLECVQDMDHENMFWYRQDPGLGLRLIYFSYDVKMKEKGDIPEGYSVSREKKERFSLILESASTNQTSMYLCASNLPRWGGGSNTGELFFGEGSRLTVL.

V and J are TRBV2 and TRBJ1-6; D not certain. CDR3 length equals 15 residues. Trimming took off 2 bases at V and 4 bases at J, with 9 bases between the two ends. Germline CDR1 SNHLY, CDR2 FYNNEI. CDR3 bases: TGTGCCAGCAGTGAACGAACAACTTATAATTCACCCCTCCACTTT. This codes for CASSERTTYNSPLHF. Full variable domain (outside the CDR3, taken from reference TRBV2 and TRBJ1-6): EPEVTQTPSHQVTQMGQEVILRCVPISNHLYFYWYRQILGQKVEFLVSFYNNEISEKSEIFDDQFSVERPDGSNFTLKIRSTKLEDSAMYFCASSERTTYNSPLHFGNGTRLTVT.

Here the CDR3 DNA reads TGTGCCAGCAGCTCGGGGACAGGGAATTCACCCCTCCACTTT. It is translated as CASSSGTGNSPLHF. The chain carries TRBV7-9 and TRBJ1-6, with TRBD1 identical over 9 bases. Germline V CDR1 and CDR2: SEHNR, FQNEAQ (reference sequence). CDR3 length: 14 residues. V lost 4 bases, J lost 7 bases, and 2 bases stayed unmatched.

The J gene is TRBJ1-5, the V gene TRBV24-1; the D is unclear. The V end was cut by 3 bases, the J end by 8 bases, with 13 bases between. Germline CDR1 and CDR2: KGHDR and SFDVKD. This CDR3 comprises 14 residues. Here the CDR3 DNA reads TGTGCCACCAGTGATCGCGGGTCTTCGGAGCCCCAGCATTTT. It codes for CATSDRGSSEPQHF.

The chain uses TRBV5-1 and TRBJ2-7, with TRBD2 matching 8 bases. J gave up 2 bases and V 7 bases, and 8 bases lay outside the gene matches. The CDR3 sequence is 14 residues long. Germline CDR1 SGHRS, CDR2 YFSETQ. The CDR3 DNA is TGCGCCAGCGGGTCGGGGGGGCCTACCTACGAGCAGTACTTC. Residues: CASGSGGPTYEQYF. The whole variable domain, filled in from reference TRBV5-1 and TRBJ2-7, reads KAGVTQTPRYLIKTRGQQVTLSCSPISGHRSVSWYQQTPGQGLQFLFEYFSETQRNKGNFPGRFSGRQFSNSRSEMNVSTLELGDSALYLCASGSGGPTYEQYFGPGTRLTVT.

The rearrangement uses TRBV29-1 and TRBJ2-3; D is perhaps TRBD2 (5 bases). The CDR3 is 11 amino acids. V gave up 8 bases and J gave up 9 bases, with 15 bases separating them. Germline CDR1 and CDR2: SQVTM and ANQGSEA. The CDR3 loop reads CSCYGEGTQYF. In nucleotides, the CDR3 is TGCAGCTGCTACGGGGAAGGGACGCAGTATTTT.

V and J are TRBV5-1 and TRBJ2-5; D is tentatively TRBD1 or TRBD2 (5 bases each). The germline V gene encodes CDR1 SGHRS and CDR2 YFSETQ. The CDR3 covers 13 residues. The V end was cut by 4 bases, the J end by 2 bases, with 9 bases between. For the CDR3, the DNA is TGCGCCAGCAGCGGGACCTCACAAGAGACCCAGTACTTC. This encodes CASSGTSQETQYF. The whole variable domain, filled in from reference TRBV5-1 and TRBJ2-5, reads KAGVTQTPRYLIKTRGQQVTLSCSPISGHRSVSWYQQTPGQGLQFLFEYFSETQRNKGNFPGRFSGRQFSNSRSEMNVSTLELGDSALYLCASSGTSQETQYFGPGTRLLVL.

The chain couples TRBV28 to TRBJ1-5; tentative D call: TRBD1 (6 bases). The ends were cut back, 2 bases at V and 4 bases at J, with 15 bases in the middle. The CDR3 has 16 residues. The germline V gene encodes CDR1 MDHEN and CDR2 SYDVKM. DNA for the CDR3: TGTGCCAGCAGTTTAGCGGGGGCGGTCGGAAATCAGCCCCAGCATTTT. Translating it yields CASSLAGAVGNQPQHF.

The chain uses TRBV24-1 and TRBJ2-1; perhaps TRBD1 as D (5 bases). V was shortened by 2 bases and J by 6 bases, with 10 bases between the two germline ends. The CDR3 length is 14 residues. Per germline, CDR1 KGHDR and CDR2 SFDVKD. CDR3 sequence reads: CATSDWQGGNEQFF. CDR3 DNA sequence: TGTGCCACCAGTGATTGGCAGGGCGGCAATGAGCAGTTCTTC.

V usage is TRBV7-9 and J usage is TRBJ1-2; D call uncertain. Germline V gene lookup returns CDR1 SEHNR and CDR2 FQNEAQ (reference sequence). V was trimmed by 5 bases and J by 8 bases, leaving 12 bases between them. The CDR3 is made up of 12 amino acids. Written as DNA, the CDR3 is TGTGCCAGCAGCCCCGGCCGGGGAGGCTACACCTTC. It yields the protein CASSPGRGGYTF.

This sequence joins TRBV19 and TRBJ1-2; the match to TRBD1 covers 9 bases. CDR1 and CDR2 (germline): LNHDA, SQIVND (reference sequence). This CDR3 region has 16 residues. V trimming: 4 bases; J trimming: 3 bases; junction bases outside the gene matches: 9. Here the CDR3 DNA reads TGTGCCAGTAGTACGACAGGGGGGTCGGGGTACTATGGCTACACCTTC. Its translation is CASSTTGGSGYYGYTF.

The chain employs TRBV11-3 and TRBJ2-1, with 8 bases lining up with TRBD1. The V and J ends lost 5 bases and 6 bases, in that order; junction bases with no gene match: 12. This CDR3 spans 16 amino acids. Germline loops: CDR1 SGHNT, CDR2 YENEEA. The CDR3 reads CASSPGHATGGNEQFF. The DNA of the CDR3 is TGTGCCAGCAGCCCGGGCCACGCCACAGGGGGCAATGAGCAGTTCTTC.

This chain joins TRBV28 and TRBJ2-3; D is possibly TRBD1 (6 bases). Germline values: CDR1 MDHEN, CDR2 SYDVKM. The CDR3 extends over 13 amino acids. The ends were cut back, 8 bases at V and 6 bases at J, with 15 bases in the middle. As DNA, the CDR3 is TGTGCCAGCCAGGGGTATTTGGGGGATACGCAGTATTTT. This translates into CASQGYLGDTQYF.

The chain couples TRBV5-1 to TRBJ2-2; D is possibly TRBD1 (5 bases). V shed 2 bases and J shed 5 bases, with 7 bases lying between them. The CDR3 length is 13 residues. Per the germline V gene, CDR1 is SGHRS and CDR2 is YFSETQ. This CDR3 is CASSFGATGELFF. In nucleotides, the CDR3 is TGCGCCAGCAGCTTTGGGGCTACCGGGGAGCTGTTTTTT.

This clone was recorded once. The chain combines TRBV3-1 (or the pseudogene TRBV3-2) with TRBJ2-1; 7 bases match TRBD1. J was trimmed by 11 bases and V by 6 bases; bases with no gene match: 4. Germline V CDR1 and CDR2: LGHDT, YNNKEL (reference sequence). The CDR3 is 11 amino acids. The CDR3 loop reads CASSEGAQQFF. In DNA form, the CDR3 reads TGTGCCAGCAGTGAGGGGGCTCAGCAGTTCTTC.

This chain connects TRBV2 to TRBJ1-5; 8 positions match TRBD1. Germline CDR1 and CDR2: SNHLY and FYNNEI. The trim removed 6 bases at V and 0 bases at J, leaving 10 bases unmatched. The CDR3 sequence is 17 residues long. This CDR3 reads CASRRTGSAYSNQPQHF. CDR3 coding DNA: TGTGCCAGCAGGAGGACAGGGAGCGCTTATAGCAATCAGCCCCAGCATTTT.

The chain uses TRBV2 and TRBJ2-3; no reliable D call. V shed 6 bases and J shed 7 bases, with 17 bases lying between them. There are 14 residues in the CDR3. Germline loops: CDR1 SNHLY, CDR2 FYNNEI. The CDR3 sequence is CASSPGNPPNTQYF. CDR3 bases: TGTGCCAGCAGCCCTGGGAACCCCCCGAATACGCAGTATTTT.

This chain links TRBV4-2 with TRBJ2-5; 13 bases are shared with TRBD2. After removal of 0 bases from V and 3 bases from J, the junction contained 10 bases not matched to a gene. The CDR3 extends over 19 amino acids. Germline V gene data show CDR1 as LGHNA and CDR2 as YNFKEQ. This CDR3 is CASSQDRVGLAGVKETQYF. CDR3 bases: TGTGCCAGCAGCCAAGATCGAGTCGGACTAGCGGGAGTAAAAGAGACCCAGTACTTC.

This chain uses TRBV5-1 with TRBJ2-7; no clear D gene. V was pared by 4 bases and J by 1 base, with 3 bases between. This CDR3 is 11 amino acids long. CDR1 is SGHRS and CDR2 is YFSETQ in the germline V gene. The CDR3 loop reads CASSQSYEQYF. The CDR3 DNA reads as TGCGCCAGCAGCCAATCCTACGAGCAGTACTTC.

The chain carries TRBV5-1 and TRBJ2-5; 10 nucleotides align to TRBD2. Trimming at V came to 4 bases and at J to 3 bases, leaving 6 bases not matched to a gene. CDR3 length equals 15 residues. Germline values: CDR1 SGHRS, CDR2 YFSETQ. DNA for the CDR3: TGCGCCAGCAGCCGGACTAGCGGTCGGGAAGAGACCCAGTACTTC. Its translation is CASSRTSGREETQYF. The complete variable domain, with remaining parts taken from reference TRBV5-1 and TRBJ2-5, reads KAGVTQTPRYLIKTRGQQVTLSCSPISGHRSVSWYQQTPGQGLQFLFEYFSETQRNKGNFPGRFSGRQFSNSRSEMNVSTLELGDSALYLCASSRTSGREETQYFGPGTRLLVL.

The V gene is TRBV28, the J gene TRBJ1-2; 11 positions match TRBD1. J was trimmed by 2 bases and V by 6 bases; bases with no gene match: 8. Germline V lookup: CDR1 MDHEN, CDR2 SYDVKM. The CDR3 runs to 16 residues. CDR3: CASSWDRGTLNYGYTF. The CDR3 DNA reads as TGTGCCAGCAGCTGGGACAGGGGGACCCTCAACTATGGCTACACCTTC.

The rearrangement links TRBV18 to TRBJ1-1, with D possibly being TRBD1 (6 bases). Trimming stripped 1 base from V and 0 bases from J, with 9 bases between. This CDR3 is built from 15 residues. Germline V gene lookup returns CDR1 KGHSH and CDR2 LQKENI. The CDR3 nucleotides are TGTGCCAGCTCACCACAGGGGGGGGTGAACACTGAAGCTTTCTTT. It yields the protein CASSPQGGVNTEAFF.

The chain joins TRBV2 to TRBJ1-1, with no clear D. Trimming stripped 6 bases from V and 2 bases from J, with 10 bases between. The CDR3 covers 13 residues. Germline values: CDR1 SNHLY, CDR2 FYNNEI. The CDR3 coding sequence is TGTGCCAGCAGCGCGGATCGTAACACTGAAGCTTTCTTT. The encoded protein is CASSADRNTEAFF.

This chain links TRBV21-1 with TRBJ2-1; whether TRBD2, the table's D call, matches the DNA was not checked. TRBV21-1 is listed as a pseudogene. There are 14 residues in the CDR3. The CDR3 region has the DNA TGTGCCAGCAGCGAGCGGGGGGTGGGAAATGAGCAGTTCTTC. Protein product: CASSERGVGNEQFF.

This clone was observed a single time. The gene calls are TRBV2 and TRBJ2-2, with 9 bases fitting TRBD1. From germline, CDR1 is SNHLY and CDR2 FYNNEI. With 7 bases clipped from V and 1 base from J, the junction kept 4 bases outside the gene matches. The CDR3 contains 15 residues. CDR3 coding DNA: TGTGCCAGCATTCGGGGACAGGGGAACACCGGGGAGCTGTTTTTT. Residues: CASIRGQGNTGELFF.

This clone was detected once. The rearrangement links TRBV5-1 to TRBJ2-2; D uncertain. CDR1 is SGHRS, CDR2 YFSETQ, per germline. This CDR3 spans 14 amino acids. Trimming left V 7 bases short and J 0 bases short, with 10 bases between. The CDR3 here is CASSPSTNTGELFF. DNA for the CDR3: TGCGCCAGCTCGCCCAGCACGAACACCGGGGAGCTGTTTTTT.